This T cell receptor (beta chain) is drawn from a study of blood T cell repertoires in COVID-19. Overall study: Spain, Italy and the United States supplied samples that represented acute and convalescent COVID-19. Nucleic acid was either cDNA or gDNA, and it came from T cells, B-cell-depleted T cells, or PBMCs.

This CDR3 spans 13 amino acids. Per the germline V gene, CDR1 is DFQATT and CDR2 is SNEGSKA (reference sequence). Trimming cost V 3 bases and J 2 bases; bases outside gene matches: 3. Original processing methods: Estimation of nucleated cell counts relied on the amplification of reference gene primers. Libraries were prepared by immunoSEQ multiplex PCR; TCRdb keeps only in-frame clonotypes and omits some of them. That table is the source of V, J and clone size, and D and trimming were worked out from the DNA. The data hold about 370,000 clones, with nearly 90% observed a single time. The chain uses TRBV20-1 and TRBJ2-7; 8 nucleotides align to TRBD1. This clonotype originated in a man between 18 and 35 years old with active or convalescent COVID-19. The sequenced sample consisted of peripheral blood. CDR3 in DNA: TGCAGTGCTAGTGACAGGGGAACCTACGAGCAGTACTTC. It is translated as CSASDRGTYEQYF.